This T cell receptor beta chain appears in the sequencing data of a study of PD-L1 blockade in urothelial cancer. Looking at the study overall: About 90% of the roughly 30 patients were men with bladder-origin urothelial cancer.

Into every PCR, synthetic TCR analog templates were spiked. Assay: immunoSEQ multiplex PCR; the TCRdb copy retains only in-frame clones and omits some. The sample contains around 100,000 clones, approximately 90% of which appear only once. As to time point: peripheral blood 6 weeks after treatment start. Patients in the study were battling locally advanced or metastatic urothelial carcinoma. This receptor was identified in a man aged 60-69 years with urothelial cancer. Sequencing was performed on PBMCs, taken around atezolizumab (anti-PD-L1) treatment.

CDR3 nucleotide sequence: TGCGCCAGCAGTGAAAGCACGCTAGCCAATGAGCAGTTCTTC. It specifies CASSESTLANEQFF. The chain carries TRBV10-2 and TRBJ2-1; the D gene is possibly TRBD2 (5 bases). This CDR3 is 14 amino acids long. V gave up 3 bases and J gave up 6 bases, with 12 bases separating them. CDR1 and CDR2 from the germline V gene are WSHSY and SAAADI.